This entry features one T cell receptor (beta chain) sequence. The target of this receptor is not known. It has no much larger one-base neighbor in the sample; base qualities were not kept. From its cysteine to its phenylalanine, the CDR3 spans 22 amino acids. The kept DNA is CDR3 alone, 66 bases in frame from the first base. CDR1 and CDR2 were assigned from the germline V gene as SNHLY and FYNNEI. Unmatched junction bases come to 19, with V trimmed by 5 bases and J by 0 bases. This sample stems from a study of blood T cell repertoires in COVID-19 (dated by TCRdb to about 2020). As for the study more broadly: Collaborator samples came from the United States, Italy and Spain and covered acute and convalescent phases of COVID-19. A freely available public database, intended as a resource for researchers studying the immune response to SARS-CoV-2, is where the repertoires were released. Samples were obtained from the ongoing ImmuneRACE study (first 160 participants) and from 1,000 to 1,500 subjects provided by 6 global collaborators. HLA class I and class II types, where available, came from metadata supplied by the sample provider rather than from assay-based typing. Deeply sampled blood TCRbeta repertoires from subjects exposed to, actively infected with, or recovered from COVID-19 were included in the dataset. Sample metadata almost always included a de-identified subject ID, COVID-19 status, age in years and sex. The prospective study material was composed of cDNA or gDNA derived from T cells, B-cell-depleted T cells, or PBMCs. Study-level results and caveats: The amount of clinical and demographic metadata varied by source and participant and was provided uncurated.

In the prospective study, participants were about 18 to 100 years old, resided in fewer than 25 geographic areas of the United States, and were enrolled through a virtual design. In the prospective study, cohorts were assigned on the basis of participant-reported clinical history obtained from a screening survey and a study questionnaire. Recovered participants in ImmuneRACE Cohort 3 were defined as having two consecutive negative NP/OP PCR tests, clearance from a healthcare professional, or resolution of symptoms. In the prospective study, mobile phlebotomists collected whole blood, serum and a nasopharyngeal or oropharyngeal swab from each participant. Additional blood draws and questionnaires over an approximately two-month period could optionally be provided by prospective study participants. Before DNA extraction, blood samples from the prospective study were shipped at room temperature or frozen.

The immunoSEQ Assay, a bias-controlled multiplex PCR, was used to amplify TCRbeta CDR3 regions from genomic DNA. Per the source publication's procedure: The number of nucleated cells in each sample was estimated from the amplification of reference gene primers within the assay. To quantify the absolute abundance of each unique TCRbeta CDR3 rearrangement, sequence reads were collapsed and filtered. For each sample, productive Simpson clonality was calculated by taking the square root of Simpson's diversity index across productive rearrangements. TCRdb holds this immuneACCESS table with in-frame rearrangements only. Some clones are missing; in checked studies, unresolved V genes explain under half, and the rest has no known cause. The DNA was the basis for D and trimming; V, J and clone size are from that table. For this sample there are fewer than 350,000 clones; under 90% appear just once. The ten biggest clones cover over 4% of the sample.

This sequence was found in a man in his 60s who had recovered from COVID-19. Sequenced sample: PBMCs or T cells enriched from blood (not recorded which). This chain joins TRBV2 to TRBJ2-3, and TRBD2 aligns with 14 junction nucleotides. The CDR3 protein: CASSRPGRGLAGVPSSTDTQYF. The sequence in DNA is TGTGCCAGCAGTAGGCCGGGACGGGGACTAGCGGGAGTCCCCTCTAGCACAGATACGCAGTATTTT.